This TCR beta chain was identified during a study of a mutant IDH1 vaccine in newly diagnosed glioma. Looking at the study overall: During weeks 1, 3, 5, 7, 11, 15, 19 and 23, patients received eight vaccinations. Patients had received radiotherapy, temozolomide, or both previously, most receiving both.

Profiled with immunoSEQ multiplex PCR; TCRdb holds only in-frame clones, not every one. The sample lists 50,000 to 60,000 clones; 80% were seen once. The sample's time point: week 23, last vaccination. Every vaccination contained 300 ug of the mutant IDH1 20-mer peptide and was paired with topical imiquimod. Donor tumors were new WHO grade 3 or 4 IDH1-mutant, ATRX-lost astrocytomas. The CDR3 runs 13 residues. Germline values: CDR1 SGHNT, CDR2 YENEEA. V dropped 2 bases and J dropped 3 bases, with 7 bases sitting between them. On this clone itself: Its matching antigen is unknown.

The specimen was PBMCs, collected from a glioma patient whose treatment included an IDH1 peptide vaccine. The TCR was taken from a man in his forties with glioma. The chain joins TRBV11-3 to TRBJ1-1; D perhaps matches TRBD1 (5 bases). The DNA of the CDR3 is TGTGCCAGCAGCTTATCGGGGGACACTGAAGCTTTCTTT. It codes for CASSLSGDTEAFF.